The 9 T cell receptor beta chains presented below share a single source sample, sequenced in a study of identical twins. TCRdb used MiXCR to reprocess the 5' RACE reads, holding one entry per CDR3 protein. The sample contains 240,000 or so distinct CDR3 sequences, about 10% of which appear only once. The sample taken for sequencing was memory T cells sorted from blood. These receptors all come from a man aged 45-65 years in good health.

This clonotype occurred many times. V and J are TRBV6-2 or TRBV6-3 and TRBJ2-7, with D perhaps matching TRBD1 (5 bases). V lost 4 bases to trimming and J lost 6 bases, with 16 bases between them. The CDR3 spans 14 residues. Germline CDR1 and CDR2: MNHEY and SVGEGT. This CDR3 is CASSSRVRGGEQYF. For the CDR3, the DNA is TGTGCCAGCAGTTCGAGAGTAAGGGGTGGCGAGCAGTACTTC.

This clonotype appeared many times. The rearrangement joins TRBV11-2 to TRBJ2-2; D is ambiguous. The germline CDR1 and CDR2 sequences are SGHAT and FQNNGV. The CDR3 runs to 14 residues. Trimming removed 2 bases from V and 6 bases from J, with 10 bases in between. CDR3 coding DNA: TGTGCCAGCAGCTTAAGGTTGGGGTCCGGGGAGCTGTTTTTT. Residues: CASSLRLGSGELFF.

This clonotype was seen repeatedly, ten times or more. The chain couples TRBV5-1 to TRBJ2-7, with D tentatively TRBD1 (6 bases). In germline, CDR1 is SGHRS, CDR2 YFSETQ. The CDR3 length is 15 residues. Deletions cut 4 bases from V and 1 base from J, with 15 bases between. CDR3 sequence (DNA): TGCGCCAGCAGCCCTGCAGGGGACCCATCCTACGAGCAGTACTTC. Amino acid sequence: CASSPAGDPSYEQYF.

This clonotype came up a few times. Here the CDR3 DNA reads TGCAGTGCCGCTGAAGGGCCTCGGCAGCCCCAGCATTTT. Amino acids: CSAAEGPRQPQHF. The chain employs TRBV20-1 and TRBJ1-5; D call uncertain. Trimming left V 6 bases short and J 7 bases short, with 16 bases between. The germline CDR1 and CDR2 sequences are DFQATT and SNEGSKA (reference sequence). This CDR3 contains 13 residues.

This clonotype came up a few times. The chain couples TRBV5-6 to TRBJ2-7; D remains ambiguous. CDR1 SGHDT and CDR2 YYEEEE come from the germline V gene. The V gene lost 1 base and the J gene lost 0 bases, with 5 bases spanning the gap. CDR3 length equals 13 residues. The CDR3 DNA follows: TGTGCCAGCAGCTTGCGCAACTCCTACGAGCAGTACTTC. It is translated as CASSLRNSYEQYF.

This clonotype has ten or more counts. The chain is built from TRBV4-3 and TRBJ2-7; perhaps TRBD2 as D (6 bases). This CDR3 comprises 14 residues. Germline V gene data show CDR1 as LGHNA and CDR2 as YSLEER. Trimming pared 0 bases from V and 3 bases from J, leaving 9 bases between. In nucleotides, the CDR3 is TGCGCCAGCAGCCAAGATGGAGGGTTCTACGAGCAGTACTTC. It is translated as CASSQDGGFYEQYF.

The sample holds many counts of this clonotype. V usage is TRBV12-3 or TRBV12-4 and J usage is TRBJ2-7; 13 nucleotides align to TRBD2. V was pared by 5 bases and J by 7 bases, with 11 bases of the junction left unmatched. This CDR3 is built from 16 residues. CDR3 bases: TGTGCCAGCAGTCCTATTAGGACTAGCGGGGGAAAGGAGCAGTACTTC. Encoded protein: CASSPIRTSGGKEQYF.

This clonotype was counted many times. V is TRBV25-1 and J is TRBJ2-5; weak D call: TRBD2 (6 bases). The CDR3 totals 13 residues. Trimming took off 8 bases at V and 5 bases at J, with 15 bases between the two ends. Germline V gives CDR1 MGHDK, CDR2 SYGVNS. CDR3 bases: TGTGCCAGCGGGGAGCCTGGGAGGGAGACCCAGTACTTC. Protein sequence: CASGEPGRETQYF.

The rearrangement joins TRBV18 to TRBJ2-5; 7 nucleotides agree with TRBD1. The germline CDR1 and CDR2 sequences are KGHSH and LQKENI. With V trimmed by 4 bases and J by 5 bases, 13 bases remained unmatched. The CDR3 has 16 residues. The CDR3 region has the DNA TGTGCCAGCTCACGCCCCGGGACAGCCAACGGGGAGACCCAGTACTTC. It is translated as CASSRPGTANGETQYF.